This T cell receptor beta chain was profiled in a study of post-analysis software for immune sequencing data. Regarding the study as a whole: Elevated frequency relative to controls characterized several TRBV segments in patients, TRBV5-6, TRBV5-1 and TRBV20-1 among them. Significantly decreased normalized Chao1 diversity was recorded for multiple sclerosis patients relative to controls. Strong co-clustering by F measure was evident for samples that had been prepared in the same batch.

The CDR3 has 14 residues. From germline, CDR1 is DFQATT and CDR2 SNEGSKA (reference sequence). V was trimmed by 5 bases and J by 5 bases, leaving 16 bases between them. The authors incorporated unique molecular identifiers into the TCR beta cDNA libraries. Input populations of roughly 0.95 to 10 million T cells gave rise to roughly 0.5 million cDNA molecules. TCRdb reprocessed the PCR reads with MiXCR, giving one entry per CDR3 protein. The sample consists of 180,000 or so distinct CDR3 sequences, 29% of them appearing once. Worth noting for this clonotype: Its antigen is not known.

Sequencing used blood. This clonotype was obtained from a girl aged 2 to 17 with multiple sclerosis. V gene TRBV20-1 combines with J gene TRBJ2-1; D not resolved. In DNA, the CDR3 is TGCAGTGCTGCACACTACGCCCAAAACAATGAGCAGTTCTTC. Residues: CSAAHYAQNNEQFF.